This T cell receptor beta chain was identified in a study of T cells in Graves' hyperthyroidism and ophthalmopathy. There were TCR beta CDR3 regions amplified from RNA transcripts. HTBI primers were employed in a first-round RT-PCR of the TCR CDR3. TCRdb redid the calling of the multiplex PCR reads with MiXCR, one entry per CDR3 protein. This sample carries hundreds of thousands of distinct CDR3 sequences, 11% to 15% of them seen once, and the ten largest clones take approximately 15%. As to this clonotype: Its antigen is not identified.

Germline lookup yields CDR1 SEHNR and CDR2 FQNEAQ (reference sequence). V was trimmed by 2 bases and J by 2 bases, leaving 9 bases between them. CDR3 length: 14 residues. Hyperthyroidism patients were newly diagnosed, had disease duration under 2 months, and were aged 18 to 65 years. Broader study findings: Stable hyperthyroidism and ophthalmopathy were separated using 13 V-J signatures. In the blood, most expanded thyroid clonotypes above 0.001 appeared as well.

The TCR was taken from a middle-aged woman with Graves' hyperthyroidism. Sequencing was done on a sample of blood. This chain uses TRBV7-9 with TRBJ1-2; D gene unclear. As DNA, the CDR3 is TGTGCCAGCAGCTTATCGCAGGACAACTATGGCTACACCTTC. This encodes CASSLSQDNYGYTF.